This entry describes one T cell receptor (beta chain). Per the original methods: Cell counts per sample came from amplifying reference gene primers. Sequenced by immunoSEQ multiplex PCR; TCRdb stores in-frame clones only, minus some. V and J calls and clone size are copied from that table; D and trimming were computed from the DNA. The profile shows around 250,000 clones, approximately 83% of them singletons. The CDR3 extends over 17 amino acids. CDR1 and CDR2 (germline): LGHDT, YNNKEL (reference sequence). V shed 2 bases and J shed 0 bases, with 14 bases lying between them. Donors in Cohort 3 counted as recovered after two negative PCRs, clearance, or symptom resolution. The data stem from a study of blood T cell repertoires in COVID-19. Looking at the study overall: Acute-phase and convalescent COVID-19 samples originated in the United States, Italy and Spain.

This clonotype was obtained from a man aged 50-59 years who had recovered from COVID-19. Material: PBMCs or T cells enriched from blood (not recorded which). The chain carries TRBV3-1 (or the pseudogene TRBV3-2) and TRBJ1-3; D is possibly TRBD1 (6 bases). In nucleotides, the CDR3 is TGTGCCAGCAGCCAACCTTTAACAGGGCACTCTGGAAACACCATATATTTT. Translating gives CASSQPLTGHSGNTIYF.